The source of this T cell receptor beta chain is a study of blood T cells in healthy people across ages. Whole-study results and caveats: The study could not conclusively compare naive and antigen-experienced cells, given its unsorted PBMCs. Higher diversity and more naive CD4+ cells were features of long-lived donors, compared to aged donors. Naive T cell percentage and TCR beta diversity correlated strongly.

With V trimmed by 6 bases and J by 4 bases, 10 bases remained unmatched. Looked up from germline, CDR1 is MGHRA and CDR2 is YSYEKL. The CDR3 length is 16 residues. For the second PCR, which ran for roughly 6 to 12 cycles, a sample-barcoded 5' primer and a J-beta primer mix were used. Each CDR3 protein is one row after TCRdb ran MiXCR on the 5' RACE reads. The data show 650,000 to 800,000 distinct CDR3 sequences, approximately 52% seen once. Total RNA was isolated from each sample in quantities of at least 5.5 micrograms. Remarks on this clonotype: Antigen specificity is unknown.

This TCR came from a woman of 80 years or more in good health. Sequences were obtained from blood. V and J are TRBV4-1 and TRBJ2-2; 8 positions agree with TRBD2. In DNA, the CDR3 is TGCGCCAGCAGTCACGGGAGGGGAGCGAGCACCGGGGAGCTGTTTTTT. Its protein is CASSHGRGASTGELFF.